This TCR beta chain was obtained from a study of blood T cell repertoires in COVID-19. Sequencing was performed with immunoSEQ multiplex PCR; in TCRdb, only in-frame clones are kept and a portion is missing. Among 350,000 to 450,000 clones, roughly 88% were seen once, and the ten largest hold 1.4% to 1.5%. This clone was seen more than once but under ten times. This receptor was identified in a woman aged 18-29 years who had been exposed to COVID-19. Sequencing was carried out using PBMCs or T cells enriched from blood (not recorded which).

CDR3 nucleotides: TGTGCCAGCAGCCCTAGGCAGGGCCACACAGATACGCAGTATTTT. Protein: CASSPRQGHTDTQYF. V usage is TRBV6-4 and J usage is TRBJ2-3; possible D gene TRBD1, 5 bases. Trimming left V 6 bases short and J 2 bases short, with 15 bases between. The CDR3 extends over 15 amino acids. Germline V gene sequence: CDR1 MRHNA, CDR2 SNTAGT.